This TCR beta chain is from a study of blood T cell repertoires in COVID-19. Background on the study: There were acute and convalescent COVID-19 samples, and they came from the United States, Italy and Spain. From T cells, B-cell-depleted T cells, or PBMCs came the material, which was cDNA or gDNA.

TCRdb's table, derived via immunoSEQ multiplex PCR, lists solely in-frame clones and lacks some. The data show 55,000 to 80,000 clones, approximately 85% seen once. CDR1 and CDR2 (germline): MGHRA, YSYEKL. The CDR3 consists of 15 residues. Deletions cut 4 bases from V and 4 bases from J, with 15 bases between. Sequencing was carried out using peripheral blood. This receptor was obtained from a human donor in a cohort sampled during active COVID-19. This sequence joins TRBV4-1 and TRBJ2-3, with D possibly TRBD2 on 6 matching bases. The chain's CDR3 is CASSRTLGSADTQYF. For the CDR3, the DNA is TGCGCCAGCAGCCGCACCCTCGGGAGCGCAGATACGCAGTATTTT.